This entry lists 3 T cell receptor beta chains sequenced from one sample in a study of tumor-infiltrating lymphocytes in primary liver carcinoma. TCR beta cDNA came from roughly 450 ng total RNA, primed with a constant-region primer. Amplification in three nested multiplex PCR rounds with slightly modified ARM-PCR gave rise to TCR beta libraries. The opening two PCR rounds, approximately 10 cycles each, paired TRBV1-TRBV30 forward primers with a C-beta reverse primer. TCRdb redid the calling of the multiplex PCR reads with MiXCR, one entry per CDR3 protein. The sample consists of fewer than 350,000 distinct CDR3 sequences, about 60% of them appearing once. For blood RNA, unsorted whole blood served as the source, and germline DNA was extracted too. Material for sequencing was peripheral blood. These receptor sequences come from a man aged 35 to 55 with primary liver carcinoma and hepatitis B virus infection.

The rearrangement joins TRBV13 to TRBJ2-1; no reliable D call. From germline, CDR1 is PRHDT and CDR2 FYEKMQ (reference sequence). This CDR3 has 17 residues. V was clipped by 3 bases and J by 8 bases, with 23 bases between them. The CDR3 DNA reads TGTGCCAGCAGCTTGAATCATGGTTCCCTAAATGAGCATGAGCAGTTCTTC. This gives the protein CASSLNHGSLNEHEQFF.

At least ten counts were recorded for this clonotype. The chain is built from TRBV6-1 and TRBJ2-7; 12 nucleotides match TRBD2. The V segment lost 7 bases and the J segment 2 bases; nucleotides outside the gene matches: 6. Germline V gene sequence: CDR1 MNHNS, CDR2 SASEGT. CDR3 length equals 15 residues. The CDR3 DNA sequence: TGTGCCAGCACCAGGAGGACTAGCGGGGCCTACGAGCAGTACTTC. Translated, it gives CASTRRTSGAYEQYF.

For this clonotype: One end of the junction fails to match germline, which may point to a read error. This chain uses TRBV6-5 with TRBJ2-5; a possible D gene is TRBD1 (6 bases). CDR1 is MNHEY, CDR2 SVGAGI, per germline. CDR3 size: 12 residues. The CDR3 DNA reads TGTGCCGGCCGACAGGACCAAGAGGCCCAGTACTTC. This sequence encodes CAGRQDQEAQYF.